Each of the 24 T cell receptor beta chains below was sequenced from the same sample in a study of shared clonotypes between healthy human individuals (dated by TCRdb to the early 2020s). Library preparation employed the immunoSEQ multiplex PCR assay. TCRdb provides this immuneACCESS table in a form limited to in-frame rearrangements. Some clones are lacking; in checked studies, under half of them reflect an unresolved V gene, and why the rest are absent is not known. Within this sample are about 680,000 clones, with just over 90% of them counted one time only. Of the sample, approximately 22% is held by the ten largest clones. CD8 naive samples consisted of CD45RO-negative cells that were positively selected for CCR7, yielding a CD45RA+CCR7+ population without TemRA cells. The sequencing input was naive CD8+ T cells sorted from blood. The cell subset or site label, read with the paper, signifies: CD45RA+CCR7+. All receptors derive from a man aged 30-40 years in good health.

This chain links TRBV12-2 with TRBJ1-5; TRBD1 is the table's D call and was not checked against the DNA. TRBV12-2 is marked as a pseudogene. The CDR3 contains 15 residues. The CDR3 here is CASRALGQGNQPQHF. The CDR3 DNA reads TGTGCAAGTCGCGCCCTCGGACAGGGCAATCAGCCCCAGCATTTT.

The chain carries TRBV7-9 and TRBJ1-2; D is possibly TRBD1 (6 bases). Looked up from germline, CDR1 is SEHNR and CDR2 is FQNEAQ (reference sequence). The CDR3 has 13 residues. The V end was cut by 5 bases, the J end by 5 bases, with 12 bases between. The CDR3 coding sequence is TGTGCCAGCAGCCCGTGGACAGATTATGGCTACACCTTC. It translates to CASSPWTDYGYTF.

The V call is TRBV7-9, the J call TRBJ2-1, with TRBD2 matching over 7 bases. This CDR3 region has 14 residues. V shed 8 bases and J 4 bases; nucleotides not matched to a gene: 8. Per the germline V gene, CDR1 is SEHNR and CDR2 is FQNEAQ (reference sequence). CDR3 residues: CASLGTTQYNEQFF. The CDR3 DNA is TGTGCCAGCCTCGGGACTACCCAATACAATGAGCAGTTCTTC.

This chain joins TRBV29-1 and TRBJ2-7; D is uncertain. This CDR3 is built from 14 residues. The V gene's germline CDR1 is SQVTM and CDR2 ANQGSEA. V dropped 0 bases and J dropped 4 bases, with 13 bases sitting between them. The CDR3 nucleotides are TGCAGCGTTGAAGATCCTGGGGAAGGTTACGAGCAGTACTTC. This translates into CSVEDPGEGYEQYF.

The chain employs TRBV7-7 and TRBJ1-2; D not certain. The germline V gene has CDR1 SSHAT and CDR2 FNYEAQ (reference sequence). This CDR3 is 11 amino acids long. V shed 3 bases and J shed 7 bases, with 6 bases lying between them. The CDR3 DNA reads as TGTGCCAGCAGCTTCCCTCTTGGCTACACCTTC. This codes for CASSFPLGYTF.

The genes are TRBV15 and TRBJ2-5; TRBD1 is a possible D gene (5 bases). This CDR3 has 13 residues. V lost 6 bases to trimming and J lost 2 bases, with 10 bases between them. Germline CDR1 is LNHNV and CDR2 is YYDKDF (reference sequence). CDR3 in DNA: TGTGCCACCAGGGACACCACACAAGAGACCCAGTACTTC. It is translated as CATRDTTQETQYF.

The chain carries TRBV29-1 and TRBJ2-7, with D perhaps TRBD1 or TRBD2 (5 bases each). Germline-derived CDR1 and CDR2 are SQVTM and ANQGSEA. This CDR3 has 13 amino acids. The V end lost 2 bases, the J end lost 4 bases, and 12 bases lay between the germline ends. The CDR3: CSVELGEGYEQYF. As DNA, the CDR3 is TGCAGCGTTGAACTCGGAGAGGGGTACGAGCAGTACTTC.

This rearrangement joins TRBV27 to TRBJ2-1, with TRBD2 identical over 9 bases. CDR1 is MNHEY, CDR2 SMNVEV, per germline (reference sequence). The CDR3 has 15 amino acids. J gave up 2 bases and V 4 bases, and 3 bases lay outside the gene matches. CDR3: CASSSREGAYNEQFF. The CDR3 coding sequence is TGTGCCAGCAGTTCGCGGGAGGGCGCCTACAATGAGCAGTTCTTC.

The chain employs TRBV9 and TRBJ2-7, with TRBD1 matching 7 bases. Germline assignment: CDR1 SGDLS and CDR2 YYNGEE. This CDR3 has 13 amino acids. V gave up 4 bases and J gave up 2 bases; unmatched junction bases: 3. CDR3 DNA: TGTGCCAGCAGCTCCGGGACAGCCTACGAGCAGTACTTC. It yields the protein CASSSGTAYEQYF.

The chain carries TRBV27 and TRBJ1-2; possibly TRBD1 for D (5 bases). The CDR3 spans 15 residues. Trimming shortened V by 3 bases and J by 4 bases, and 15 bases separated the two germline ends. CDR1 is MNHEY, CDR2 SMNVEV, per germline (reference sequence). The CDR3 DNA sequence: TGTGCCAGCAGTTTCAGCCAGGGATCCATCTATGGCTACACCTTC. Encoded protein: CASSFSQGSIYGYTF.

This sequence joins TRBV28 and TRBJ2-5; D is possibly TRBD2 (7 bases). Germline CDR1 MDHEN, CDR2 SYDVKM. Trimming pared 7 bases from V and 2 bases from J, leaving 14 bases between. The CDR3 runs 14 residues. The DNA of the CDR3 is TGTGCCAGCACCCGAGGGGGGGGGCAAGAGACCCAGTACTTC. Protein: CASTRGGGQETQYF. Variable domain in full (rest from reference TRBV28 and TRBJ2-5): DVKVTQSSRYLVKRTGEKVFLECVQDMDHENMFWYRQDPGLGLRLIYFSYDVKMKEKGDIPEGYSVSREKKERFSLILESASTNQTSMYLCASTRGGGQETQYFGPGTRLLVL.

The chain couples TRBV15 to TRBJ2-3, with 9 bases aligning to TRBD2. V shed 5 bases, J shed 0 bases, and the junction held 3 bases outside the gene matches. The germline V gene encodes CDR1 LNHNV and CDR2 YYDKDF (reference sequence). The CDR3 extends over 15 amino acids. The CDR3 DNA sequence: TGTGCCACCAGCCTCACTAGCGGGAGCACAGATACGCAGTATTTT. Its translation: CATSLTSGSTDTQYF.

The chain carries TRBV2 and TRBJ2-2, with a tentative D call TRBD1 (5 bases). Trimming stripped 4 bases from V and 4 bases from J, with 10 bases between. This CDR3 is built from 14 residues. Germline V gene sequence: CDR1 SNHLY, CDR2 FYNNEI. The chain's CDR3 is CASSVKGRTGELFF. In DNA, the CDR3 is TGTGCCAGCAGTGTAAAGGGGCGCACCGGGGAGCTGTTTTTT.

This chain joins TRBV2 and TRBJ2-2, with TRBD2 identical over 9 bases. Germline CDR1 and CDR2: SNHLY and FYNNEI. The CDR3 is 19 residues long. The J segment lost 0 bases and the V segment lost 0 bases, leaving 8 bases of the junction unmatched. In nucleotides, the CDR3 is TGTGCCAGCAGTGAAGCGCGGGCTAGCGGGACTTCGAACACCGGGGAGCTGTTTTTT. Its protein is CASSEARASGTSNTGELFF.

This chain connects TRBV4-2 to TRBJ2-7, with D tentatively TRBD1 or TRBD2 (6 bases each). CDR1 LGHNA and CDR2 YNFKEQ come from the germline V gene. Trimming stripped 0 bases from V and 2 bases from J, with 11 bases between. CDR3 length: 15 amino acids. CDR3: CASSQEGGLPYEQYF. For the CDR3, the DNA is TGTGCCAGCAGCCAAGAGGGGGGCCTTCCCTACGAGCAGTACTTC.

The chain links TRBV7-8 to TRBJ2-2, with 15 bases aligning to TRBD2. Unmatched junction bases numbered 9, after V lost 3 bases and J lost 7 bases. CDR3 length: 18 residues. Germline-derived CDR1 and CDR2 are SGHVS and FQNEAQ. CDR3 sequence reads: CASSFTGTSGRRIGELFF. The DNA of the CDR3 is TGTGCCAGCAGCTTTACCGGGACTAGCGGGAGGCGGATCGGGGAGCTGTTTTTT.

The chain employs TRBV9 and TRBJ2-3; the D is unclear. The ends were cut back, 0 bases at V and 2 bases at J, with 7 bases in the middle. Per germline, CDR1 SGDLS and CDR2 YYNGEE. This CDR3 is 14 amino acids long. This CDR3 is CASSVEPSTDTQYF. In nucleotides, the CDR3 is TGTGCCAGCAGCGTAGAACCGTCCACAGATACGCAGTATTTT.

The chain employs TRBV7-9 and TRBJ1-5, with D possibly matching TRBD1 (5 bases). The CDR3 runs to 16 residues. Germline V CDR1 and CDR2: SEHNR, FQNEAQ (reference sequence). Trimming took off 5 bases at V and 0 bases at J, with 14 bases between the two ends. CDR3 coding DNA: TGTGCCAGCAGCCCACAGGAGGGTAGTAGCAATCAGCCCCAGCATTTT. Translating it yields CASSPQEGSSNQPQHF.

This chain links TRBV12-5 with TRBJ2-1, with TRBD1 matching over 8 bases. Germline V gives CDR1 LGHNT, CDR2 FRNRAP. The length of the CDR3 is 14 residues. V trimming: 1 base; J trimming: 8 bases; junction bases outside the gene matches: 4. This CDR3 reads CASGLGQGADEQFF. As DNA, the CDR3 is TGTGCTAGTGGTTTGGGGCAGGGGGCGGATGAGCAGTTCTTC.

V and J are TRBV7-6 and TRBJ2-1; perhaps D is TRBD1 or TRBD2 (5 bases each). The CDR3 consists of 19 residues. In germline, CDR1 is SGHVS, CDR2 FNYEAQ. Between the trimmed V and J ends, which lost 5 bases and 5 bases, there was a span of 28 bases. CDR3: CASSPVLPSRVDGNNEQFF. CDR3 nucleotides: TGTGCCAGCAGCCCCGTTTTGCCGAGCAGGGTAGACGGGAACAATGAGCAGTTCTTC.

A single count supports this clone. The chain uses TRBV11-2 and TRBJ1-1, with 8 bases matching TRBD1. CDR3 length: 16 residues. Germline CDR1 SGHAT, CDR2 FQNNGV. The trim removed 5 bases at V and 0 bases at J, leaving 8 bases unmatched. The CDR3 DNA reads as TGTGCCAGCAGCCCGGACAGGGTTGGTGTGAACACTGAAGCTTTCTTT. The encoded protein is CASSPDRVGVNTEAFF.

V gene TRBV9 combines with J gene TRBJ2-7; no definite D call. Germline V gene data show CDR1 as SGDLS and CDR2 as YYNGEE. V gave up 3 bases and J gave up 7 bases, with 8 bases separating them. This CDR3 contains 11 residues. The CDR3 reads CASSGDGEQYF. The CDR3 nucleotides read TGTGCCAGCAGCGGCGACGGGGAGCAGTACTTC.

The rearrangement links TRBV7-2 to TRBJ1-5, with D perhaps TRBD1 (6 bases). Germline CDR1 and CDR2: SGHTA and FQGNSA. Trimming took off 5 bases at V and 1 base at J, with 12 bases between the two ends. This CDR3 has 15 residues. The CDR3 loop reads CASSGYRESNQPQHF. The DNA for the CDR3 is TGTGCCAGCAGCGGTTACAGGGAGAGCAATCAGCCCCAGCATTTT.

The genes are TRBV6-4 and TRBJ1-4; D ambiguous. Trimming removed 7 bases from V and 8 bases from J, with 20 bases in between. The CDR3 spans 15 residues. Germline V lookup: CDR1 MRHNA, CDR2 SNTAGT. The CDR3: CASKYDQDQKEKLFF. In DNA, the CDR3 is TGTGCCAGCAAGTACGATCAAGATCAGAAGGAAAAACTGTTTTTT.